This record covers a single TCR beta chain. Unique molecular identifiers were present on the cDNA, which also gained a universal primer site by template switching. TCRdb processed the 5' RACE reads anew with MiXCR; each CDR3 protein has one entry. The table lists just over 500,000 distinct CDR3 sequences, roughly a fifth of them singletons. This sample is part of a study of identical twins. In germline, CDR1 is MGHDK, CDR2 SYGVNS. This CDR3 is 11 amino acids long. Deletions cut 7 bases from V and 4 bases from J, with 7 bases between. These sequences were also reported in another study, on T cells expressing NK-cell markers.

Sequenced sample: CD4+ T cells sorted from blood. The V call is TRBV25-1, the J call TRBJ2-5; tentatively, D is TRBD2 (6 bases). The source is a woman aged 18-30 years in good health. The CDR3: CASNSGETQYF. The CDR3 bases are TGTGCCAGCAATAGCGGAGAGACCCAGTACTTC.